Below, 7 T cell receptor beta chains from the same sample are listed, as sequenced in a study of response to subunit inactivated influenza vaccine. TCRdb used MiXCR to reprocess the RT-PCR reads, holding one entry per CDR3 protein. The top ten hold 6.5% to 8% of the sample, which has about 650,000 distinct CDR3 sequences, 12% to 15% seen once. Material: PBMCs from blood, obtained around 15 days before vaccination. Receptors originate from a man aged 50-60 years who received an inactivated influenza vaccine.

This clonotype turned up a few times. The CDR3 is CASSGGQGMTDTQYF. The CDR3 region has the DNA TGTGCCAGCAGTGGAGGACAGGGAATGACAGATACGCAGTATTTT. V and J are TRBV12-3 or TRBV12-4 and TRBJ2-3; 8 nucleotides align to TRBD1. This CDR3 spans 15 amino acids. Unmatched junction bases numbered 7, after V lost 5 bases and J lost 3 bases.

CDR3 sequence reads: CAISESRMETQYF. The CDR3 nucleotides read TGTGCCATCAGTGAGTCTAGGATGGAGACCCAGTACTTC. The chain employs TRBV10-3 and TRBJ2-5; D uncertain. This CDR3 region has 13 residues. Per germline, CDR1 ENHRY and CDR2 SYGVKD. V was shortened by 0 bases and J by 5 bases, with 7 bases between the two germline ends.

This clonotype showed up just once. J is TRBJ1-1 and V is TRBV4-3; D is undetermined. The germline V gene has CDR1 LGHNA and CDR2 YSLEER. The V and J ends lost 1 base and 5 bases respectively, with 11 bases between them. The CDR3 has 14 amino acids. The DNA for the CDR3 is TGCGCCAGCAGCCAAGTTTTGTACGGGACTGAAGCTTTCTTT. It encodes CASSQVLYGTEAFF.

In this sample, this clonotype turned up a few times. The genes are TRBV7-2 and TRBJ2-5; D is unresolved. With 5 bases removed from V and 7 bases from J, the gap between germline ends came to 11 bases. This CDR3 spans 12 amino acids. Per germline, CDR1 SGHTA and CDR2 FQGNSA. CDR3 in amino acids: CASSGMSRTQYF. The CDR3 DNA follows: TGTGCCAGCAGCGGAATGTCGAGGACCCAGTACTTC.

The rearrangement links TRBV2 to TRBJ1-1; unclear D gene. Trimming pared 4 bases from V and 1 base from J, leaving 22 bases between. This CDR3 has 18 residues. Germline values: CDR1 SNHLY, CDR2 FYNNEI. Here the CDR3 DNA reads TGTGCCAGCAGTGGAAAAGGCACAAGCCGAATCGAGAACACTGAAGCTTTCTTT. It encodes CASSGKGTSRIENTEAFF.

V and J are TRBV6-2 or TRBV6-3 and TRBJ2-1, with D perhaps TRBD1 (5 bases). Deletions cut 5 bases from V and 7 bases from J, with 12 bases between. CDR1 MNHEY and CDR2 SVGEGT come from the germline V gene. This CDR3 is built from 13 residues. The CDR3 coding sequence is TGTGCCAGCAGTGAGCTCAGGGTGAATGAGCAGTTCTTC. This sequence encodes CASSELRVNEQFF.

This chain links TRBV12-3 or TRBV12-4 with TRBJ2-4; 9 bases map to TRBD2. CDR3 size: 15 residues. The trim removed 4 bases at V and 8 bases at J, leaving 9 bases unmatched. DNA of the CDR3: TGTGCCAGCAGTTCCTTAGCGGGGGCCACGGACATTCAGTACTTC. It yields the protein CASSSLAGATDIQYF.